These 19 T cell receptor beta chains originate from one sample sequenced in a study of T cell responses to AZD1222 COVID-19 vaccine. Assay used: immunoSEQ multiplex PCR; TCRdb lists only in-frame clones, some missing. The profile shows about 140,000 clones, 80% to 95% of them singletons. Sequencing was performed on peripheral blood, taken 28 days after the second AZD1222 dose. Receptor source: an adult who received the AZD1222 COVID-19 vaccine.

The V gene is TRBV11-2, the J gene TRBJ2-7, with TRBD1 as a possible D gene (5 bases). Per the germline V gene, CDR1 is SGHAT and CDR2 is FQNNGV. The CDR3 totals 14 residues. V was pared by 2 bases and J by 0 bases, with 8 bases between. The CDR3 nucleotides read TGTGCCAGCAGCTTAACAAGGGGCTCCTACGAGCAGTACTTC. It translates to CASSLTRGSYEQYF.

This sequence joins TRBV18 and TRBJ2-3; no reliable D call. Trimming shortened V by 0 bases and J by 1 base, and 20 bases separated the two germline ends. CDR3 length: 19 amino acids. Germline V CDR1 and CDR2: KGHSH, LQKENI. This chain's CDR3 is CASSPPAAKTGPRTDTQYF. The DNA for the CDR3 is TGTGCCAGCTCACCACCGGCGGCGAAGACCGGACCCCGCACAGATACGCAGTATTTT.

The rearrangement links TRBV11-1 to TRBJ2-1; 8 nucleotides match TRBD2. Germline-derived CDR1 and CDR2 are SGHAT and FQDESV (reference sequence). J was trimmed by 7 bases and V by 1 base; bases with no gene match: 0. The CDR3 runs to 13 residues. CDR3 sequence (DNA): TGTGCCAGCAGCTTAGGCGGGGGGAATGAGCAGTTCTTC. It is translated as CASSLGGGNEQFF.

This clone came up a few times. V usage is TRBV9 and J usage is TRBJ1-2; the D is unclear. CDR3 length equals 14 residues. CDR1 and CDR2 (germline): SGDLS, YYNGEE. V was shortened by 0 bases and J by 4 bases, with 10 bases between the two germline ends. The CDR3 here is CASSVAMDSYGYTF. The CDR3 DNA sequence: TGTGCCAGCAGCGTAGCTATGGATAGCTATGGCTACACCTTC.

This chain uses TRBV7-9 with TRBJ2-5; 7 nucleotides line up with TRBD1. V dropped 8 bases and J dropped 2; count of bases not matched to a gene: 2. In germline, CDR1 is SEHNR, CDR2 FQNEAQ (reference sequence). The CDR3 covers 12 residues. CDR3 residues: CASSRGQETQYF. The CDR3, as DNA: TGTGCCAGCTCCAGGGGGCAAGAGACCCAGTACTTC.

This rearrangement joins TRBV6-2 or TRBV6-3 to TRBJ2-1; 11 nucleotides line up with TRBD2. The CDR3 consists of 15 residues. V lost 2 bases and J lost 4; bases outside the gene matches: 1. The germline gives CDR1 MNHEY, CDR2 SVGEGT. The chain's CDR3 is CASSYVAGGYNEQFF. As DNA, the CDR3 is TGTGCCAGCAGTTACGTAGCGGGGGGGTACAATGAGCAGTTCTTC.

This clone has a single count. The chain employs TRBV5-4 and TRBJ2-1; D remains ambiguous. V was clipped by 2 bases and J by 5 bases, with 8 bases between them. CDR1 and CDR2 from the germline V gene are SGHNT and YYREEE (reference sequence). The CDR3 runs to 13 residues. The CDR3 DNA sequence: TGTGCCAGCAGCTTTTACCCGAACAATGAGCAGTTCTTC. Encoded protein: CASSFYPNNEQFF.

As regards this clone: At the DNA level, this CDR3 is encoded by other sequences in the same sample as well. The V and J genes are TRBV7-9 and TRBJ1-3, with D tentatively TRBD1 (5 bases). V shed 1 base and J shed 3 bases, with 10 bases lying between them. This CDR3 is built from 15 residues. The germline V gene has CDR1 SEHNR and CDR2 FQNEAQ (reference sequence). The CDR3 reads CASSLVSGSGNTIYF. CDR3 coding DNA: TGTGCCAGCAGCTTAGTCTCAGGGAGTGGAAACACCATATATTTT.

The chain uses TRBV5-6 and TRBJ1-2; no reliable D call. Germline CDR1 is SGHDT and CDR2 is YYEEEE. V gave up 4 bases and J gave up 4 bases, with 14 bases separating them. The length of the CDR3 is 14 residues. As DNA, the CDR3 is TGTGCCAGCAGCCTAGACCAGCCGGTCTATGGCTACACCTTC. Translation: CASSLDQPVYGYTF.

This chain uses TRBV4-1 with TRBJ2-7; 11 nucleotides agree with TRBD1. Germline V gene sequence: CDR1 MGHRA, CDR2 YSYEKL. CDR3 length: 16 residues. The V segment lost 0 bases and the J segment 3 bases; nucleotides outside the gene matches: 4. CDR3 amino acids: CASSQDPGTGGYEQYF. CDR3 DNA sequence: TGCGCCAGCAGCCAAGATCCAGGGACAGGGGGCTACGAGCAGTACTTC.

The rearrangement joins TRBV19 to TRBJ2-3; D is uncertain. The germline gives CDR1 LNHDA, CDR2 SQIVND (reference sequence). Trimming shortened V by 6 bases and J by 6 bases, and 13 bases separated the two germline ends. The CDR3 runs to 13 residues. The CDR3 DNA follows: TGTGCCAGTAGCTCCACCGCCCTGGATACGCAGTATTTT. This encodes CASSSTALDTQYF.

The rearrangement joins TRBV7-6 to TRBJ2-3, with 8 bases lining up with TRBD2. V shed 2 bases and J 6 bases; nucleotides not matched to a gene: 7. CDR1 and CDR2 from the germline V gene are SGHVS and FNYEAQ. The CDR3 has 15 amino acids. The chain's CDR3 is CASSLFAGGEDTQYF. The CDR3 coding sequence is TGTGCCAGCAGCTTATTTGCGGGAGGAGAGGATACGCAGTATTTT.

This clone was observed a single time. J is TRBJ2-7 and V is TRBV9; 8 bases map to TRBD1. J was trimmed by 0 bases and V by 4 bases; bases with no gene match: 3. The CDR3 runs 14 residues. Germline CDR1 is SGDLS and CDR2 is YYNGEE. This chain's CDR3 is CASSTGTGSYEQYF. CDR3 sequence (DNA): TGTGCCAGCAGCACGGGGACAGGCTCCTACGAGCAGTACTTC.

The V gene is TRBV19, the J gene TRBJ1-2; the D gene is possibly TRBD1 (5 bases). Germline V gene data show CDR1 as LNHDA and CDR2 as SQIVND (reference sequence). V lost 5 bases and J 3 bases, leaving 13 bases between the germline ends. There are 14 residues in the CDR3. The CDR3 here is CASSLPGEYYGYTF. CDR3 bases: TGTGCCAGTAGTCTCCCGGGGGAGTACTATGGCTACACCTTC.

The V call is TRBV7-2, the J call TRBJ2-5; D is unclear. The CDR3 consists of 16 residues. Trimming cost V 1 base and J 1 base, with 13 bases left between them. The V gene's germline CDR1 is SGHTA and CDR2 FQGNSA. CDR3 loop: CASSLGVQTIQETQYF. CDR3 nucleotides: TGTGCCAGCAGCTTAGGGGTCCAGACGATCCAAGAGACCCAGTACTTC.

The chain uses TRBV7-3 and TRBJ1-2; D unclear. The CDR3 loop spans 17 amino acids. Trimming took 1 base from V and 0 from J, leaving 15 bases between them. In germline, CDR1 is SGHTA, CDR2 FQGTGA. The CDR3 nucleotides read TGTGCCAGCAGCTTAAATGGGGTGAGAGGAGCTAACTATGGCTACACCTTC. Translated: CASSLNGVRGANYGYTF.

This clone was picked up many times. The J gene is TRBJ2-1, the V gene TRBV7-9; D is perhaps TRBD2 (6 bases). V was cut by 6 bases and J by 9 bases, with 12 bases left in between. Germline V gives CDR1 SEHNR, CDR2 FQNEAQ (reference sequence). The CDR3 is 12 amino acids. CDR3 coding DNA: TGTGCCAGCAGTCCGGACTATCCTGAGCAGTTCTTC. Residues: CASSPDYPEQFF.

The chain combines TRBV2 with TRBJ1-1; D not certain. Per germline, CDR1 SNHLY and CDR2 FYNNEI. The V end lost 5 bases, the J end lost 1 base, and 8 bases lay between the germline ends. The CDR3 spans 13 residues. CDR3 bases: TGTGCCAGCAGTTTCTCAGGGAACACTGAAGCTTTCTTT. As protein: CASSFSGNTEAFF. Using reference TRBV2 and TRBJ1-1 for the parts outside the CDR3, the full variable domain is EPEVTQTPSHQVTQMGQEVILRCVPISNHLYFYWYRQILGQKVEFLVSFYNNEISEKSEIFDDQFSVERPDGSNFTLKIRSTKLEDSAMYFCASSFSGNTEAFFGQGTRLTVV.

J is TRBJ2-1 and V is TRBV5-5; a weak D match, TRBD1 (5 bases). Trimming stripped 3 bases from V and 3 bases from J, with 13 bases between. CDR3 length: 15 amino acids. CDR1 is SGHKS and CDR2 is YYEKEE in the germline V gene (reference sequence). This CDR3 reads CASSWQGPDYNEQFF. CDR3 in DNA: TGTGCCAGCAGCTGGCAGGGTCCTGACTACAATGAGCAGTTCTTC.